The 5 T cell receptor beta chains presented below share a single source sample, sequenced in a study of blood T cell repertoires in COVID-19. Data came from immunoSEQ multiplex PCR; TCRdb stores just in-frame clones and leaves some out. The table shows roughly 200,000 clones, with approximately 81% occurring only once. Sequenced input: peripheral blood. The receptors stem from a woman older than 75 with acute or convalescent COVID-19.

This clone is judged medium-sized. The CDR3 protein is CASRLPGQGPSNQPQHF. In nucleotides, the CDR3 is TGTGCCAGCAGACTCCCGGGACAGGGCCCAAGCAATCAGCCCCAGCATTTT. The chain couples TRBV2 to TRBJ1-5; 9 bases are a match to TRBD1. Germline V gene lookup returns CDR1 SNHLY and CDR2 FYNNEI. V shed 6 bases, J shed 1 base, and the junction held 10 bases outside the gene matches. The CDR3 sequence is 17 residues long. Complete variable domain (other parts from reference TRBV2 and TRBJ1-5): EPEVTQTPSHQVTQMGQEVILRCVPISNHLYFYWYRQILGQKVEFLVSFYNNEISEKSEIFDDQFSVERPDGSNFTLKIRSTKLEDSAMYFCASRLPGQGPSNQPQHFGDGTRLSIL.

About this clone itself: Other DNA sequences within the sample encode an identical CDR3. The rearrangement links TRBV19 to TRBJ1-6; 10 bases are a match to TRBD1. Germline CDR1 is LNHDA and CDR2 is SQIVND (reference sequence). Germline trimming cut 2 bases from V and 6 bases from J; bases unmatched to any gene: 1. The CDR3 runs to 15 residues. This CDR3 reads CASSIRDRGNSPLHF. CDR3 nucleotide sequence: TGTGCCAGTAGTATAAGGGACAGGGGTAATTCACCCCTCCACTTT.

The rearrangement links TRBV3-1 (or the pseudogene TRBV3-2) to TRBJ2-3; 9 nucleotides align to TRBD2. Trimming took 10 bases from V and 0 from J; bases not matched to a gene: 11. The CDR3 loop spans 16 amino acids. The V gene's germline CDR1 is LGHDT and CDR2 YNNKEL (reference sequence). The CDR3 here is CATGGGGAFSTDTQYF. In DNA form, the CDR3 reads TGTGCCACCGGAGGCGGGGGGGCCTTTAGCACAGATACGCAGTATTTT.

Concerning this clone: Additional DNA sequences in this sample encode the identical CDR3. The CDR3 here is CASSQVMNTEAFF. Here the CDR3 DNA reads TGTGCCAGCAGCCAAGTCATGAACACTGAAGCTTTCTTT. The chain recombines TRBV3-1 (or the pseudogene TRBV3-2) with TRBJ1-1; no firm D call. The germline V gene has CDR1 LGHDT and CDR2 YNNKEL (reference sequence). Trimming shortened V by 1 base and J by 0 bases, and 3 bases separated the two germline ends. The CDR3 is 13 residues long.

CDR3 coding DNA: TGTGCCAGCAGTCCCCAGGGACTAGCGGTCACAGATACGCAGTATTTT. This codes for CASSPQGLAVTDTQYF. The chain carries TRBV2 and TRBJ2-3, with 11 bases that match TRBD2. CDR1 and CDR2 (germline): SNHLY, FYNNEI. Losses at the gene ends were 5 bases for V and 2 bases for J; bases not matched to a gene: 6. The CDR3 has 16 amino acids.